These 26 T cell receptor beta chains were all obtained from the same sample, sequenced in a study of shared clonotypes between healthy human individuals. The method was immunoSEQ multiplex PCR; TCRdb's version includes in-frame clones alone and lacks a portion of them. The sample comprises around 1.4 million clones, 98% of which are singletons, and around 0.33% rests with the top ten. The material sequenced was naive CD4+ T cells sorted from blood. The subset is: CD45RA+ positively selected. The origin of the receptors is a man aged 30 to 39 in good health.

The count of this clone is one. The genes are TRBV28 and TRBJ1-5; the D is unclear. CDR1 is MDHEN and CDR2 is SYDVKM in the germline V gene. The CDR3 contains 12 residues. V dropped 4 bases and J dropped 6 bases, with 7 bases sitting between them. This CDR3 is CASSSPFQPQHF. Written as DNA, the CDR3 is TGTGCCAGCAGTTCCCCCTTTCAGCCCCAGCATTTT.

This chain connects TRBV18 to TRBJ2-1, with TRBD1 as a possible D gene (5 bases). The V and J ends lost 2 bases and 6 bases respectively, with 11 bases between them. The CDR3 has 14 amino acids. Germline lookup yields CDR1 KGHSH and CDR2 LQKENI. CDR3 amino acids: CASSPLGRANEQFF. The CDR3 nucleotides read TGTGCCAGCTCACCATTGGGCAGGGCCAATGAGCAGTTCTTC.

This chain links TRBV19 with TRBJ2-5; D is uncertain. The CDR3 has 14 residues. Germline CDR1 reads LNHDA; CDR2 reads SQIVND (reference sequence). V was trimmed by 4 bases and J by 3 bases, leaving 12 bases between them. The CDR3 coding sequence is TGTGCCAGTAGTACAGGTGGGTTGGAAGAGACCCAGTACTTC. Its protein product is CASSTGGLEETQYF.

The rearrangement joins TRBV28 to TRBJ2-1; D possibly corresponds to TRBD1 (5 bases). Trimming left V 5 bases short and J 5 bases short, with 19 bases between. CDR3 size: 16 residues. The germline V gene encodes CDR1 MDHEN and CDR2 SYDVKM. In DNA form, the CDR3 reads TGTGCCAGCAGTCCCCGTTCAGGGCTGGGGCACAATGAGCAGTTCTTC. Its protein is CASSPRSGLGHNEQFF.

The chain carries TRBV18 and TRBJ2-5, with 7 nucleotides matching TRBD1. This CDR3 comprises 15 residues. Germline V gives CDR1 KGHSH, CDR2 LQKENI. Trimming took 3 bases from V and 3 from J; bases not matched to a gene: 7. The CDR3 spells CASSPLSGTEETQYF. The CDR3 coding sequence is TGTGCCAGCTCACCCCTTTCCGGGACAGAAGAGACCCAGTACTTC.

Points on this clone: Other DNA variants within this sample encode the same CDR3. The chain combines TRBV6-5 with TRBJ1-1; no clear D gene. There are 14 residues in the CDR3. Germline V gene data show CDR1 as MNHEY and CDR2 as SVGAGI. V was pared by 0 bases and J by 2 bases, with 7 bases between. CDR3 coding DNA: TGTGCCAGCAGTTACTCGACGACCAACACTGAAGCTTTCTTT. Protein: CASSYSTTNTEAFF.

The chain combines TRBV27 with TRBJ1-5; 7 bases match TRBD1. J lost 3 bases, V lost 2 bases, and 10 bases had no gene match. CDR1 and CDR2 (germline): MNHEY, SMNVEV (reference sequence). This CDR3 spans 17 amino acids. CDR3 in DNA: TGTGCCAGCAGTTTAAGAGCCCCGGGACAGTACAATCAGCCCCAGCATTTT. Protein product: CASSLRAPGQYNQPQHF.

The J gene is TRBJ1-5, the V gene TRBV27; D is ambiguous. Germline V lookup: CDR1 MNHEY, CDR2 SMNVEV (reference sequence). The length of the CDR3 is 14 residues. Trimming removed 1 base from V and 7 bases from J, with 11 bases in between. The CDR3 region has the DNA TGTGCCAGCAGTTTATTTAAGGGTGGACAGCCCCAGCATTTT. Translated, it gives CASSLFKGGQPQHF.

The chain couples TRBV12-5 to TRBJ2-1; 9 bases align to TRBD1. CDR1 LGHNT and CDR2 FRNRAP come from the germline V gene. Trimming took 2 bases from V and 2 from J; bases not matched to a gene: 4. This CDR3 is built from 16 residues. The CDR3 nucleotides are TGTGCTAGTGGTTTGATTGGACAGGGGACCTACAATGAGCAGTTCTTC. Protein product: CASGLIGQGTYNEQFF.

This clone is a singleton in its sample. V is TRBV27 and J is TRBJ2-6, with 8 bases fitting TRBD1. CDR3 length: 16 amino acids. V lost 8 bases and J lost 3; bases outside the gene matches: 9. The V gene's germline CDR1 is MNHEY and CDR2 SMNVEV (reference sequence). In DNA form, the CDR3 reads TGTGCCAGCCGGGCAGGGGGCGCAAGTGGGGCCAACGTCCTGACTTTC. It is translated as CASRAGGASGANVLTF.

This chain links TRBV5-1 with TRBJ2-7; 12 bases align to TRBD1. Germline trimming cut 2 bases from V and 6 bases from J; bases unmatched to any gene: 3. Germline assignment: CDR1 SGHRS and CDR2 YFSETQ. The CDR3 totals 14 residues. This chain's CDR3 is CASSFGTGGPEQYF. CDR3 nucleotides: TGCGCCAGCAGCTTCGGGACAGGGGGCCCCGAGCAGTACTTC.

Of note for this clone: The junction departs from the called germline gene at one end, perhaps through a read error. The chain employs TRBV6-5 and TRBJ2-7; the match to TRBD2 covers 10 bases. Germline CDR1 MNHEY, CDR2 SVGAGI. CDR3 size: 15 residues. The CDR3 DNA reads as TGTGCCAGCAGATACTACTCTAGCGGGAGCTACGAGCAGTACTTC. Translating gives CASRYYSSGSYEQYF.

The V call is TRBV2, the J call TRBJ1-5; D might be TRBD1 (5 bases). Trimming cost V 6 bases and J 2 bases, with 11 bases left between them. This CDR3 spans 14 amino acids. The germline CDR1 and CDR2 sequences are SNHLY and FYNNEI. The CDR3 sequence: CASSVAGRNQPQHF. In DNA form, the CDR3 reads TGTGCCAGCAGCGTGGCGGGGCGCAATCAGCCCCAGCATTTT.

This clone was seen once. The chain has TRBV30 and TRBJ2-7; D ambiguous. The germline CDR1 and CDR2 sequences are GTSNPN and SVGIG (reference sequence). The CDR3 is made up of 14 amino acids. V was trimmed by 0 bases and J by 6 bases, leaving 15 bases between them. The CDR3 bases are TGTGCCTGGAGTGTGGCGCGCCGGCGAGGCGAGCAGTACTTC. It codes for CAWSVARRRGEQYF.

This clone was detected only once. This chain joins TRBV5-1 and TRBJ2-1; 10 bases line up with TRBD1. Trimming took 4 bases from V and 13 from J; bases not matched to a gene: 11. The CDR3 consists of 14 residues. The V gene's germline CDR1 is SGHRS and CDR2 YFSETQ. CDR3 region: CASSKERQGAVQFF. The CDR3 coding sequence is TGCGCCAGCAGCAAAGAACGACAGGGGGCTGTTCAGTTCTTC.

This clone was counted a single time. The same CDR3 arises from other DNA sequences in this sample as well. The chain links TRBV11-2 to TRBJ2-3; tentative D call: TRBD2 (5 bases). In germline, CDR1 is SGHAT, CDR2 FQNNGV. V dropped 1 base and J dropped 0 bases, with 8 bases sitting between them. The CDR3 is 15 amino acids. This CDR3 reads CASSLGGQSTDTQYF. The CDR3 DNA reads TGTGCCAGCAGCTTAGGAGGGCAGAGCACAGATACGCAGTATTTT.

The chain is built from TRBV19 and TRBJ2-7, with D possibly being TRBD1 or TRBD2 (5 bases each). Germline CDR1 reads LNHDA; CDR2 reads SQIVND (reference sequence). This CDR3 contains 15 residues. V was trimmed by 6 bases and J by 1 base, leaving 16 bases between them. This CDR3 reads CASSVPRDGSYEQYF. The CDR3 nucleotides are TGTGCCAGTAGCGTTCCCCGGGACGGATCCTACGAGCAGTACTTC.

CDR3 sequence: CASSLQLAGGAVFF. The CDR3 DNA reads as TGTGCCAGCAGCTTGCAACTAGCGGGAGGGGCCGTGTTCTTC. The J gene is TRBJ2-1, the V gene TRBV11-2, with TRBD2 matching over 13 bases. CDR1 and CDR2 (germline): SGHAT, FQNNGV. V lost 3 bases to trimming and J lost 15 bases; unmatched junction nucleotides: 8. CDR3 length: 14 amino acids.

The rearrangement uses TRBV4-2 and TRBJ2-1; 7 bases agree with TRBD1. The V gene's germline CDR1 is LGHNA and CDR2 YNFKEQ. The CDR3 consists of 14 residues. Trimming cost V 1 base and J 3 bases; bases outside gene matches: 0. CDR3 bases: TGTGCCAGCAGCCAAGCAGGGGGCTACAATGAGCAGTTCTTC. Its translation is CASSQAGGYNEQFF.

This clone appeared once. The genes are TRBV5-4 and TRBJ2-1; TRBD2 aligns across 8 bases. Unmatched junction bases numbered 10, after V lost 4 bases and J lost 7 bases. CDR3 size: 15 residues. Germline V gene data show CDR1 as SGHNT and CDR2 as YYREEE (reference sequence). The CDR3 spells CASSTGLDKGNEQFF. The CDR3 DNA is TGTGCCAGCAGCACGGGACTAGACAAAGGGAATGAGCAGTTCTTC.

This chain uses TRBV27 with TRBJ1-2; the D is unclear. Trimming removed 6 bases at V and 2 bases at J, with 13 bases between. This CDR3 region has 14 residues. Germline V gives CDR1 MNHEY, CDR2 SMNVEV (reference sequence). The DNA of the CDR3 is TGTGCCAGCAGGCTCTCGGGAGGAAACTATGGCTACACCTTC. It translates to CASRLSGGNYGYTF.

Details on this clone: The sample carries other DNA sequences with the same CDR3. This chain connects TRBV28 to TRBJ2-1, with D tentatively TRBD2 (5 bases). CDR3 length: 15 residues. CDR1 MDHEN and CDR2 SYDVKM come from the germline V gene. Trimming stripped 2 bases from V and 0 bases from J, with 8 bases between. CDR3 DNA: TGTGCCAGCAGTTTAAGCGGAAGCTCCTACAATGAGCAGTTCTTC. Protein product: CASSLSGSSYNEQFF. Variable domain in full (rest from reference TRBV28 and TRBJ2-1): DVKVTQSSRYLVKRTGEKVFLECVQDMDHENMFWYRQDPGLGLRLIYFSYDVKMKEKGDIPEGYSVSREKKERFSLILESASTNQTSMYLCASSLSGSSYNEQFFGPGTRLTVL.

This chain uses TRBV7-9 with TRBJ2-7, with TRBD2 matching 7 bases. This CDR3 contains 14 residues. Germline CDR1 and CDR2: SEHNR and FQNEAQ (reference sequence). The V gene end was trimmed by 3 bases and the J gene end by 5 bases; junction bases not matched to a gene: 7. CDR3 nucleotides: TGTGCCAGCAGCTTCAAGGCGGGAGTCCACGAGCAGTACTTC. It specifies CASSFKAGVHEQYF.

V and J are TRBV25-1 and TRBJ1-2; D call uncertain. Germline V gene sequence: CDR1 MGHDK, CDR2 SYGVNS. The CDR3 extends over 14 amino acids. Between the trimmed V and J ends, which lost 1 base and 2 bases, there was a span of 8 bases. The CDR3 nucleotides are TGTGCCAGCAGTGAATCCCCAGGCAACTATGGCTACACCTTC. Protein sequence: CASSESPGNYGYTF.

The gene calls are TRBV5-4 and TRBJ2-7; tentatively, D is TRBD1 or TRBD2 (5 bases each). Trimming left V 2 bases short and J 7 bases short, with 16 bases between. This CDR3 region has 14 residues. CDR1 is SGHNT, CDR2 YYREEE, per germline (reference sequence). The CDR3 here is CASSLPGPRQEQYF. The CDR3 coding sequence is TGTGCCAGCAGCTTACCGGGGCCACGACAGGAGCAGTACTTC.

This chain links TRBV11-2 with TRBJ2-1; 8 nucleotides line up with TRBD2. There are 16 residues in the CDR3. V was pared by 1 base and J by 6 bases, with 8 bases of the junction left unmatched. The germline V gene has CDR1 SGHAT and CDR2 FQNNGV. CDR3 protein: CASSLVAGGPLNEQFF. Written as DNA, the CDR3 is TGTGCCAGCAGCTTAGTGGCGGGAGGACCGCTCAATGAGCAGTTCTTC.